The 7 T cell receptor beta chains below come from one sample, sequenced in a study of blood T cell repertoires in COVID-19. Assay used: immunoSEQ multiplex PCR; TCRdb lists only in-frame clones, some missing. The sample records about 270,000 clones, roughly 90% being singletons. The sample was PBMCs or T cells enriched from blood (not recorded which). The source of these receptors is a woman in her thirties who had recovered from COVID-19.

This chain connects TRBV2 to TRBJ2-1; D is unresolved. The V end was cut by 1 base, the J end by 2 bases, with 12 bases between. Looked up from germline, CDR1 is SNHLY and CDR2 is FYNNEI. The CDR3 runs 16 residues. Here the CDR3 reads CASSEVVSATYNEQFF. CDR3 sequence (DNA): TGTGCCAGCAGTGAAGTCGTTAGTGCAACCTACAATGAGCAGTTCTTC.

The CDR3 loop reads CAWSGGVSTDTQYF. As DNA, the CDR3 is TGTGCCTGGAGTGGCGGGGTTAGCACAGATACGCAGTATTTT. V and J are TRBV30 and TRBJ2-3, with a tentative D call TRBD2 (6 bases). The CDR3 contains 14 residues. Trimming removed 1 base at V and 0 bases at J, with 8 bases between. Germline CDR1 and CDR2: GTSNPN and SVGIG (reference sequence).

The rearrangement links TRBV27 to TRBJ2-1; the D gene is possibly TRBD2 (6 bases). Germline loops: CDR1 MNHEY, CDR2 SMNVEV (reference sequence). With 5 bases removed from V and 4 bases from J, the gap between germline ends came to 12 bases. There are 14 residues in the CDR3. CDR3 sequence reads: CASSPLGGYNEQFF. The CDR3 nucleotides are TGTGCCAGCAGTCCACTGGGGGGATACAATGAGCAGTTCTTC.

The chain combines TRBV9 with TRBJ1-4; D not resolved. Germline CDR1 reads SGDLS; CDR2 reads YYNGEE. V was pared by 2 bases and J by 7 bases, with 12 bases between. The CDR3 sequence is 14 residues long. CDR3 in amino acids: CASSVAGGGEKLFF. In DNA form, the CDR3 reads TGTGCCAGCAGCGTTGCGGGAGGAGGTGAAAAACTGTTTTTT.

This clone was picked up one time. The gene calls are TRBV25-1 and TRBJ1-1, with 8 bases fitting TRBD1. This CDR3 region has 17 residues. The V gene's germline CDR1 is MGHDK and CDR2 SYGVNS. V was clipped by 4 bases and J by 1 base; unmatched bases: 11. In DNA form, the CDR3 reads TGTGCCAGCAGTGTAAGGGCCAGGGGGCAAGGGAACACTGAAGCTTTCTTT. Protein sequence: CASSVRARGQGNTEAFF.

The rearrangement joins TRBV7-9 to TRBJ1-2, with D unclear. V lost 3 bases and J lost 4, with 15 bases in between. The CDR3 extends over 15 amino acids. The germline CDR1 and CDR2 sequences are SEHNR and FQNEAQ (reference sequence). In DNA, the CDR3 is TGTGCCAGCAGCTTTTTGACCTCGGGTGGCTATGGCTACACCTTC. Translating gives CASSFLTSGGYGYTF. Variable domain in full (rest from reference TRBV7-9 and TRBJ1-2): DTGVSQNPRHKITKRGQNVTFRCDPISEHNRLYWYRQTLGQGPEFLTYFQNEAQLEKSRLLSDRFSAERPKGSFSTLEIQRTEQGDSAMYLCASSFLTSGGYGYTFGSGTRLTVV.

The rearrangement links TRBV5-1 to TRBJ1-2, with 7 positions matching TRBD1. Germline CDR1 is SGHRS and CDR2 is YFSETQ. With 6 bases clipped from V and 7 bases from J, the junction kept 24 bases outside the gene matches. The CDR3 extends over 18 amino acids. The CDR3 region is CASTIGGLRTGEPFGYTF. The CDR3 DNA reads as TGCGCCAGCACTATTGGGGGATTACGGACAGGCGAACCCTTTGGCTACACCTTC.